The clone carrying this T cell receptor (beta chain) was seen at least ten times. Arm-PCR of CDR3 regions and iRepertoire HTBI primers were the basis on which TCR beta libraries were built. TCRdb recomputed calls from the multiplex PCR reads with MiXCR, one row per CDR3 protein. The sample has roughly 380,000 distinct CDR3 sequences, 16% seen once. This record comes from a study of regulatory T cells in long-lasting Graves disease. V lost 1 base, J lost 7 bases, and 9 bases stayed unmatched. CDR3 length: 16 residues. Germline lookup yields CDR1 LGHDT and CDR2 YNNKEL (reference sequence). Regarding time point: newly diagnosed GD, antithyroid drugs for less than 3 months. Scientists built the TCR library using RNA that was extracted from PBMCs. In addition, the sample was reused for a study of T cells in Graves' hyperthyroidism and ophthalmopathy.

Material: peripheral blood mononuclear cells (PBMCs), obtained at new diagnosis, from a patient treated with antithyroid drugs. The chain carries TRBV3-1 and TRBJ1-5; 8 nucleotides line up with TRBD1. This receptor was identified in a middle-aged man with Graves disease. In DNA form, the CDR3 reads TGTGCCAGCAGCCAAGGCAGGGGGCTGGAGGGACAGCCCCAGCATTTT. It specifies CASSQGRGLEGQPQHF.